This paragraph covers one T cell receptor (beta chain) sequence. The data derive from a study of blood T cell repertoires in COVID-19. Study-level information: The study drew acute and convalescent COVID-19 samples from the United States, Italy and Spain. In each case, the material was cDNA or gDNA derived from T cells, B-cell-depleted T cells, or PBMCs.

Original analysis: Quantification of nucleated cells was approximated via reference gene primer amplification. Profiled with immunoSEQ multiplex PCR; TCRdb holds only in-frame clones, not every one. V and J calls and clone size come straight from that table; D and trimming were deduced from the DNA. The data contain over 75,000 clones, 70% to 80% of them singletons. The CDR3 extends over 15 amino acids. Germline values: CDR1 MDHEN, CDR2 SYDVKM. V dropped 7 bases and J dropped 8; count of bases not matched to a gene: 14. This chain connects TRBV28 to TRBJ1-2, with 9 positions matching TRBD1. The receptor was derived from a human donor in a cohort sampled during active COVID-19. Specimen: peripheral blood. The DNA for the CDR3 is TGTGCCAGCACCGACCCTAACAGGGGGCCGGGCGGCTACACCTTC. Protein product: CASTDPNRGPGGYTF.